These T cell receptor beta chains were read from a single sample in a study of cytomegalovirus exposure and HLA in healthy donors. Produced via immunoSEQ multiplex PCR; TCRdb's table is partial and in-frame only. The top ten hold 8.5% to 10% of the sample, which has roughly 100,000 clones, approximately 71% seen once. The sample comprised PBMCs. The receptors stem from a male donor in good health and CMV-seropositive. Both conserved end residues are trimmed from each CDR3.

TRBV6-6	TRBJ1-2	ASSYSQNYGYT
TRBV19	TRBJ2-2	ASSIDPGTGELF
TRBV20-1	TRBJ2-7	SARIYEQY
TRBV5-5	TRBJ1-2	ASSRDSRGYT
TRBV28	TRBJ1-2	ASSLGQNYGYT
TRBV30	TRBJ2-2	AWSSGWSRAGTGELF
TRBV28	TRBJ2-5	ASSLPGFQETQY
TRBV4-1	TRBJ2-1	ASSQRGLAGMMGYNEQF
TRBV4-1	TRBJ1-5	ASSQSQIGNQPQH
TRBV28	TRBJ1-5	ASTTVGQGTQPQH
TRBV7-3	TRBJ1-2	ASSLTASFLT
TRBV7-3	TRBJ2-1	ASSSLAGSYNEQF
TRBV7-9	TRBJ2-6	SCPGSGANVLT
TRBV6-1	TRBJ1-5	ASSEVAMLGGQPQH
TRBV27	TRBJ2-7	ASSTRDTPYEQY
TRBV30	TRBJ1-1	AWNGDRRDTEAF
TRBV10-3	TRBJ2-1	AISATGFRSYNEQF
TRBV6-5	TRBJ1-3	ASGAFSGNTIY
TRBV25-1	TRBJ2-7	ATSLGTGVGSYEQY
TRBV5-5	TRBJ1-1	ASSLAGTGTEAF
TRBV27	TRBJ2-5	ASSWDGPGVAQY
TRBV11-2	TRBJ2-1	ASSHALLAGSNEQF
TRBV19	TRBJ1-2	ASSQTGQDGYT
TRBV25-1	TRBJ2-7	ASSDRGKNSYEQY